Below, 8 T cell receptor beta chains from the same sample are listed, as sequenced in a study of T cells in Graves' hyperthyroidism and ophthalmopathy. Amplification targeted TCR beta CDR3 regions from RNA transcripts. HTBI primers drove first-round RT-PCR of the TCR CDR3. Using its own MiXCR run on the multiplex PCR reads, TCRdb lists one record per CDR3 protein. The data hold about 350,000 distinct CDR3 sequences, with approximately 15% observed a single time. The sample consisted of blood. The source is a woman in her thirties with Graves' hyperthyroidism.

This chain uses TRBV10-3 with TRBJ2-1; 10 nucleotides line up with TRBD2. CDR3 length: 16 amino acids. The V and J ends lost 9 bases and 4 bases, in that order; junction bases with no gene match: 12. Germline CDR1 is ENHRY and CDR2 is SYGVKD. CDR3 nucleotides: TGTGCCATGGCACGTACTAGCGGGGTTACTTACAATGAGCAGTTCTTC. Protein sequence: CAMARTSGVTYNEQFF.

This clonotype was picked up many times. The chain links TRBV20-1 to TRBJ2-1, with 10 bases that match TRBD2. The germline V gene encodes CDR1 DFQATT and CDR2 SNEGSKA (reference sequence). Germline trimming cut 5 bases from V and 6 bases from J; bases unmatched to any gene: 7. This CDR3 region has 14 residues. The CDR3 region is CSAHGLAEPNEQFF. In nucleotides, the CDR3 is TGCAGTGCTCACGGACTAGCGGAGCCCAATGAGCAGTTCTTC.

This clonotype was seen many times. The V gene is TRBV20-1, the J gene TRBJ2-3; 10 bases line up with TRBD2. Trimming took 6 bases from V and 0 from J; bases not matched to a gene: 24. The CDR3 covers 21 residues. Per germline, CDR1 DFQATT and CDR2 SNEGSKA (reference sequence). The CDR3 bases are TGCAGTGCCCAGGGGCGGGAAGAAGGGGAGCGGGAGGGCCCTAGCACAGATACGCAGTATTTT. Amino acids: CSAQGREEGEREGPSTDTQYF.

The V call is TRBV6-1, the J call TRBJ2-7; 8 nucleotides line up with TRBD1. Germline V CDR1 and CDR2: MNHNS, SASEGT. CDR3 size: 14 residues. V was pared by 7 bases and J by 2 bases, with 7 bases of the junction left unmatched. The CDR3 loop reads CASKSGQGPYEQYF. The CDR3 coding sequence is TGTGCCAGCAAATCTGGACAGGGCCCCTACGAGCAGTACTTC.

In its sample, this clonotype was seen many times. The chain carries TRBV5-1 and TRBJ1-1; possible D gene TRBD1, 5 bases. The CDR3 extends over 14 amino acids. CDR1 is SGHRS, CDR2 YFSETQ, per germline. V was clipped by 4 bases and J by 4 bases, with 14 bases between them. The CDR3 DNA sequence: TGCGCCAGCAGCCCTTTTGAGGGGAGCACTGAAGCTTTCTTT. Its translation: CASSPFEGSTEAFF.

This clonotype occurred many times. The rearrangement links TRBV2 to TRBJ2-3; TRBD2 agrees at 15 bases. Germline-derived CDR1 and CDR2 are SNHLY and FYNNEI. The CDR3 length is 17 residues. With V trimmed by 6 bases and J by 8 bases, 12 bases remained unmatched. The CDR3 protein is CASRRGLAGGPSGTQYF. As DNA, the CDR3 is TGTGCCAGCAGGAGGGGACTAGCGGGAGGACCATCTGGTACGCAGTATTTT. Full variable domain (remainder filled in from reference TRBV2 and TRBJ2-3): EPEVTQTPSHQVTQMGQEVILRCVPISNHLYFYWYRQILGQKVEFLVSFYNNEISEKSEIFDDQFSVERPDGSNFTLKIRSTKLEDSAMYFCASRRGLAGGPSGTQYFGPGTRLTVL.

This clonotype was found many times. V gene TRBV20-1 combines with J gene TRBJ2-2; D is ambiguous. V lost 6 bases and J 4 bases, leaving 9 bases between the germline ends. This CDR3 is 12 amino acids long. Per the germline V gene, CDR1 is DFQATT and CDR2 is SNEGSKA (reference sequence). DNA of the CDR3: TGCAGTGCGTCACCCACCACCGGGGAGCTGTTTTTT. Its protein is CSASPTTGELFF.

This clonotype was found many times. This chain joins TRBV28 and TRBJ2-1, with D possibly being TRBD2 (6 bases). Trimming shortened V by 3 bases and J by 5 bases, and 20 bases separated the two germline ends. The CDR3 has 17 residues. From germline, CDR1 is MDHEN and CDR2 SYDVKM. CDR3 amino acids: CASSLAGRVAENNEQFF. DNA of the CDR3: TGTGCCAGCAGTTTGGCCGGTAGGGTAGCGGAAAACAATGAGCAGTTCTTC. Variable domain in full (rest from reference TRBV28 and TRBJ2-1): DVKVTQSSRYLVKRTGEKVFLECVQDMDHENMFWYRQDPGLGLRLIYFSYDVKMKEKGDIPEGYSVSREKKERFSLILESASTNQTSMYLCASSLAGRVAENNEQFFGPGTRLTVL.